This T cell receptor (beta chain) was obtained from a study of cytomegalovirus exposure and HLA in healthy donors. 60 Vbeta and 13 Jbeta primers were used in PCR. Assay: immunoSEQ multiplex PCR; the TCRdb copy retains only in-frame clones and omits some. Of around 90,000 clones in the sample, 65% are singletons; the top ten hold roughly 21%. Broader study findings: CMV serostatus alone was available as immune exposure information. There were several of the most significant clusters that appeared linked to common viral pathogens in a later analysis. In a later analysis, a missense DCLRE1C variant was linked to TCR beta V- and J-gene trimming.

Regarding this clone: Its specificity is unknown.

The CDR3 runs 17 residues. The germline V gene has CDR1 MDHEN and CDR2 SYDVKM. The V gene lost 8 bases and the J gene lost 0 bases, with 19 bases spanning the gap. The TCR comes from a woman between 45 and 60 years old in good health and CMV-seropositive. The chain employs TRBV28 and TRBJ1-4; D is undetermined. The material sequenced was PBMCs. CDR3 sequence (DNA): TGTGCCAGCCGAGGACTGGTCGGTTCCGCAACTAATGAAAAACTGTTTTTT. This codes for CASRGLVGSATNEKLFF.